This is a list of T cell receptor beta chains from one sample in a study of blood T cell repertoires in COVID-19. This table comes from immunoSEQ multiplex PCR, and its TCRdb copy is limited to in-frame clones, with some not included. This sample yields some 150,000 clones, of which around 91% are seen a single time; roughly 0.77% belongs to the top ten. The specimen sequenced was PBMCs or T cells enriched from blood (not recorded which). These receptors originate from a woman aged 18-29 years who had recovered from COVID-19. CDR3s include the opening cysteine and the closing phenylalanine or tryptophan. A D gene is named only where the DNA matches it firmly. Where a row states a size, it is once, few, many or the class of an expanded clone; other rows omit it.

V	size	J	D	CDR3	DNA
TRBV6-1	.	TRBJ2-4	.	CASSDRLAKNIQYF	TGTGCCAGCAGTGACAGGTTAGCCAAAAACATTCAGTACTTC
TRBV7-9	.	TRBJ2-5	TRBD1	CASSHDRGRGETQYF	TGTGCCAGCAGCCACGACAGGGGAAGAGGTGAGACCCAGTACTTC
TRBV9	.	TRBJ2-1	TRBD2	CASSPRLGTSGSVEQFF	TGTGCCAGCAGCCCACGGTTGGGGACTAGCGGGAGTGTAGAGCAGTTCTTC
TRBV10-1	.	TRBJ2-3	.	CASSGAGTDTQYF	TGCGCCAGCAGTGGAGCAGGGACAGATACGCAGTATTTT
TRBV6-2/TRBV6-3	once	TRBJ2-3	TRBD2	CASSLSGTASEDTQYF	TGTGCCAGCAGTCTAAGCGGGACTGCCTCCGAGGATACGCAGTATTTT
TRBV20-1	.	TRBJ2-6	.	CSASNRGGGANVLTF	TGCAGTGCTAGTAACCGAGGGGGTGGGGCCAACGTCCTGACTTTC
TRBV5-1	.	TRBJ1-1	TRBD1	CASSNTGGNTEAFF	TGCGCCAGCAGTAACACAGGGGGGAACACTGAAGCTTTCTTT
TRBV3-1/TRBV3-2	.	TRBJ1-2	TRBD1	CASSGGRDRGYGYTF	TGTGCCAGCAGCGGGGGCCGGGACAGGGGCTATGGCTACACCTTC
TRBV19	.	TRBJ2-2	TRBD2	CASSIPGRARNTGELFF	TGTGCCAGTAGTATACCCGGGAGGGCAAGGAACACCGGGGAGCTGTTTTTT
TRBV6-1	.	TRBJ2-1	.	CASSEPGQAYNEQFF	TGTGCCAGCAGTGAACCCGGACAAGCCTACAATGAGCAGTTCTTC
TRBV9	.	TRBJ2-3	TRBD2	CASSVAGAGVIDTQYF	TGTGCCAGCAGCGTCGCCGGGGCGGGAGTTATAGATACGCAGTATTTT
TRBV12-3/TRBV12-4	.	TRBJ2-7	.	CASSFSADYEQYF	TGTGCCAGCAGTTTCTCCGCGGACTACGAGCAGTACTTC
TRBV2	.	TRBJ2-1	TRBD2	CASRILAAGSYNEQFF	TGTGCCAGCAGGATACTAGCGGCGGGATCCTACAATGAGCAGTTCTTC
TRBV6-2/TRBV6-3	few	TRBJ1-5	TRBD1	CASSYADRANQPQHF	TGTGCCAGCAGTTACGCGGACAGGGCCAATCAGCCCCAGCATTTT
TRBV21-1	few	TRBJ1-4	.	CASSQLPRANEKLFF	TGTGCCAGCAGCCAACTTCCACGGGCTAATGAAAAACTGTTTTTT
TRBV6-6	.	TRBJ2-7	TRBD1	CASSSPGTGQGYEQYF	TGTGCCAGCAGCAGCCCAGGGACAGGACAGGGCTACGAGCAGTACTTC
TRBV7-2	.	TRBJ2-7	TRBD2	CASSFPPGGSSYEQYF	TGTGCCAGCAGCTTTCCCCCGGGAGGGAGCTCCTACGAGCAGTACTTC
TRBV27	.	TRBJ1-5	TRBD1	CASSPEPGGISNQPQHF	TGTGCCAGCAGTCCAGAACCAGGGGGTATTAGCAATCAGCCCCAGCATTTT
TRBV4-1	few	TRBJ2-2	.	CASSFRLPQSGELFF	TGCGCCAGCAGCTTCCGACTCCCCCAATCCGGGGAGCTGTTTTTT
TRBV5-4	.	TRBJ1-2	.	CASSFWGGEGYTF	TGTGCCAGCAGCTTTTGGGGGGGTGAGGGCTACACCTTC
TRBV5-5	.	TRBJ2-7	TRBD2	CASSSRTSGRAISYEQYF	TGTGCCAGCAGCTCCAGGACTAGCGGGAGGGCCATTTCCTACGAGCAGTACTTC
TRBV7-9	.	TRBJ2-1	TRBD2	CASSPHGIAGVKDEQFF	TGTGCCAGCAGCCCCCATGGGATAGCGGGAGTTAAAGATGAGCAGTTCTTC
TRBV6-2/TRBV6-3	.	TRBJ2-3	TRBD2	CASSYQREPTDTQYF	TGTGCCAGCAGTTACCAGCGGGAGCCTACAGATACGCAGTATTTT